These 9 T cell receptor beta chains share one sample of origin, sequenced in a study of T cell repertoires in cytomegalovirus infection. Antigens of these TCRs are unknown. In TCRdb, the reads were re-called with MiXCR into one record per CDR3 protein. The sample lists 360,000 or so distinct CDR3 sequences, 34% occurring once. Sequenced here: cultured PBMCs, sampled from culture after CMV antigen stimulation. Receptor source: a human donor in good health (CMV status not recorded). Some clones in this sample may be carry-over from other donors' samples.

This clonotype was observed a handful of times. This chain connects TRBV20-1 to TRBJ2-2; 9 bases agree with TRBD1. The length of the CDR3 is 19 residues. The V gene's germline CDR1 is DFQATT and CDR2 SNEGSKA (reference sequence). Losses at the gene ends were 0 bases for V and 0 bases for J; bases not matched to a gene: 11. The CDR3 region has the DNA TGCAGTGCTAGAGATCGAGGACAGGGGAAATGGGCGAACACCGGGGAGCTGTTTTTT. Protein: CSARDRGQGKWANTGELFF.

This clonotype occurred a few times. The chain couples TRBV4-1 to TRBJ1-3; D is ambiguous. The germline V gene has CDR1 MGHRA and CDR2 YSYEKL. The CDR3 is 14 amino acids. The V end was cut by 0 bases, the J end by 2 bases, with 5 bases between. CDR3 amino acids: CASSQERAGNTIYF. The CDR3 DNA reads as TGCGCCAGCAGCCAAGAACGTGCTGGAAACACCATATATTTT.

This clonotype appeared a few times. This chain uses TRBV19 with TRBJ2-3; D remains unclear. The CDR3 length is 15 residues. CDR1 is LNHDA and CDR2 is SQIVND in the germline V gene (reference sequence). V lost 4 bases, J lost 2 bases, and 13 bases lay in between. CDR3 region: CASSTLSSPTDTQYF. The CDR3 nucleotides are TGTGCCAGTAGTACCCTAAGTTCCCCCACAGATACGCAGTATTTT.

This clonotype was observed many times. The V call is TRBV7-2, the J call TRBJ2-3; 12 bases fit TRBD2. Germline loops: CDR1 SGHTA, CDR2 FQGNSA. The ends lost 3 bases at V and 5 bases at J; junction bases unmatched: 6. CDR3 length: 16 residues. The CDR3 loop is CASSFTLAGGGDTQYF. In DNA, the CDR3 is TGTGCCAGCAGCTTCACACTAGCGGGAGGTGGAGATACGCAGTATTTT. Complete variable domain (other parts from reference TRBV7-2 and TRBJ2-3): GAGVSQSPSNKVTEKGKDVELRCDPISGHTALYWYRQSLGQGLEFLIYFQGNSAPDKSGLPSDRFSAERTGGSVSTLTIQRTQQEDSAVYLCASSFTLAGGGDTQYFGPGTRLTVL.

This chain links TRBV2 with TRBJ1-1; 9 bases fit TRBD1. Germline assignment: CDR1 SNHLY and CDR2 FYNNEI. The CDR3 covers 15 residues. V shed 0 bases and J 8 bases; nucleotides not matched to a gene: 7. CDR3 sequence: CASSEAADRGGEAFF. The CDR3 DNA follows: TGTGCCAGCAGTGAAGCCGCGGACAGGGGTGGCGAAGCTTTCTTT.

On this clonotype itself: A much more abundant neighbour one base away suggests this may be a read error. The J gene is TRBJ2-1, the V gene TRBV7-8, with D uncertain. Germline-derived CDR1 and CDR2 are SGHVS and FQNEAQ. The CDR3 is 17 residues long. In DNA, the CDR3 is TGTGCCAGCAGCGCGACCGCACGAGAAAACTCCTACATTGAGCAGTTCTTC. This gives the protein CASSATARENSYIEQFF.

The chain employs TRBV6-6 and TRBJ1-1; no definite D call. V lost 6 bases to trimming and J lost 3 bases, with 11 bases between them. The CDR3 covers 13 residues. CDR1 and CDR2 from the germline V gene are MNHNY and SVGAGI (reference sequence). The CDR3, as DNA: TGTGCCAGCAGATTAGACGGGGACACTGAAGCTTTCTTT. It codes for CASRLDGDTEAFF.

This clonotype was observed a few times. V is TRBV7-2 and J is TRBJ2-2; D might be TRBD2 (7 bases). This CDR3 has 15 amino acids. V was clipped by 6 bases and J by 4 bases, with 15 bases between them. Looked up from germline, CDR1 is SGHTA and CDR2 is FQGNSA. The CDR3 nucleotides read TGTGCCAGCAGTTGGGGGGGGACATCCACCGGGGAGCTGTTTTTT. Its protein is CASSWGGTSTGELFF.

The chain is built from TRBV20-1 and TRBJ1-4; D call uncertain. V was clipped by 4 bases and J by 4 bases, with 13 bases between them. The germline gives CDR1 DFQATT, CDR2 SNEGSKA (reference sequence). The length of the CDR3 is 14 residues. The CDR3 loop reads CSATPGVNNEKLFF. Here the CDR3 DNA reads TGCAGTGCTACCCCCGGGGTAAATAATGAAAAACTGTTTTTT.